This T cell receptor (beta chain) was retrieved from a study of T cell responses to AZD1222 COVID-19 vaccine. The CDR3 loop spans 13 amino acids. The J segment lost 8 bases and the V segment lost 4 bases, leaving 6 bases of the junction unmatched. CDR1 and CDR2 from the germline V gene are SGHAT and FQNNGV. The assay was immunoSEQ multiplex PCR, and TCRdb's table has in-frame clones only and misses some. Of about 150,000 clones listed, about 86% were seen once; the top ten hold more than 5.5%. The sequence derives from an adult in good health. The chain links TRBV11-2 to TRBJ1-1; 8 bases align to TRBD1. Material: peripheral blood, obtained on day 0 of MenACWY control vaccination. The CDR3 DNA sequence: TGTGCCAGCAGCTCGTGGGACAGGACGGAAGCTTTCTTT. This encodes CASSSWDRTEAFF.